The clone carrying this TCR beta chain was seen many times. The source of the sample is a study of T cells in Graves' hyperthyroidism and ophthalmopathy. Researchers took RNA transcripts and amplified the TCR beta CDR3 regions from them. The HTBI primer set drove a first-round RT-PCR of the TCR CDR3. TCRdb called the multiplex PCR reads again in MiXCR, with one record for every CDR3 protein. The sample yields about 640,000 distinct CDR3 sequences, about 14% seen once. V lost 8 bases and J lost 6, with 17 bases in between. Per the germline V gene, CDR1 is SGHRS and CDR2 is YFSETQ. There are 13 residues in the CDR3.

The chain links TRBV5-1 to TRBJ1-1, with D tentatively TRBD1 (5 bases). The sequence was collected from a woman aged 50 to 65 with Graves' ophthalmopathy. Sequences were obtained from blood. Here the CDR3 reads CASQGPSFSEAFF. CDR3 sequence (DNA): TGCGCCAGTCAGGGTCCGTCATTCTCTGAAGCTTTCTTT. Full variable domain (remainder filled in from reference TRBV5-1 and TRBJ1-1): KAGVTQTPRYLIKTRGQQVTLSCSPISGHRSVSWYQQTPGQGLQFLFEYFSETQRNKGNFPGRFSGRQFSNSRSEMNVSTLELGDSALYLCASQGPSFSEAFFGQGTRLTVV.